Below, 4 T cell receptor beta chains from the same sample are listed, as sequenced in a study of OX40 agonist ivuxolimab in advanced cancers. Repertoires were generated with immunoSEQ multiplex PCR, while TCRdb's copy carries only in-frame clones and drops some. The table records 73,000 or so clones, 70% to 90% of them present only once. The sample here was CD4+ or CD8+ T cells sorted from blood, taken in a trial of the OX40 agonist ivuxolimab. These receptors were taken from an adult with an advanced solid tumor such as melanoma, head and neck, liver or kidney cancer.

The chain recombines TRBV18 with TRBJ1-2, with 7 bases matching TRBD1. CDR3 length: 15 residues. Trimming took 3 bases from V and 4 from J; bases not matched to a gene: 8. Germline CDR1 reads KGHSH; CDR2 reads LQKENI. The CDR3 bases are TGTGCCAGCTCACCCAACAGGGGCGCGAGCTATGGCTACACCTTC. Translation gives CASSPNRGASYGYTF.

V usage is TRBV2 and J usage is TRBJ1-1, with D possibly TRBD1 on 5 matching bases. The CDR3 sequence is 14 residues long. Trimming pared 7 bases from V and 4 bases from J, leaving 16 bases between. In germline, CDR1 is SNHLY, CDR2 FYNNEI. In nucleotides, the CDR3 is TGTGCCAGCACTGGCCGGGACTTAATCACTGAAGCTTTCTTT. This sequence encodes CASTGRDLITEAFF.

With respect to this clone: This specimen includes other DNA sequences encoding the same CDR3. V gene TRBV5-6 combines with J gene TRBJ2-3; D might be TRBD1 (6 bases). The CDR3 has 15 residues. Deletions cut 5 bases from V and 0 bases from J, with 13 bases between. In germline, CDR1 is SGHDT, CDR2 YYEEEE. CDR3 in amino acids: CASSVGGGSTDTQYF. CDR3 bases: TGTGCCAGCAGTGTAGGGGGTGGTAGCACAGATACGCAGTATTTT.

The chain combines TRBV5-1 with TRBJ2-1; 14 nucleotides line up with TRBD2. The CDR3 is made up of 19 amino acids. V lost 3 bases and J lost 6; bases outside the gene matches: 14. Germline CDR1 and CDR2: SGHRS and YFSETQ. The CDR3 spells CASSSNPPTSGGAGNEQFF. In DNA, the CDR3 is TGCGCCAGCAGCTCGAACCCGCCGACTAGCGGGGGGGCGGGCAATGAGCAGTTCTTC. Drawing the rest from reference TRBV5-1 and TRBJ2-1, the complete variable domain is KAGVTQTPRYLIKTRGQQVTLSCSPISGHRSVSWYQQTPGQGLQFLFEYFSETQRNKGNFPGRFSGRQFSNSRSEMNVSTLELGDSALYLCASSSNPPTSGGAGNEQFFGPGTRLTVL.